The rows below give T cell receptor beta chains drawn from one sample of a study of cytomegalovirus exposure and HLA in healthy donors. Profiling relied on immunoSEQ multiplex PCR, and the TCRdb table lists in-frame clones only, not all of them. The sample contains about 98,000 clones, about 90% of which appear only once. The sequenced sample was PBMCs. These receptors originate from a man aged 18 to 30 in good health and CMV-seropositive. Each CDR3 is given with its conserved first and last residue. The D gene is left open where the match is weak. Some rows mark clone size as missing; the rest say once, few, many or name a class of expanded clone.

J gene: TRBJ2-7; V gene: TRBV5-6; D gene: -; clone size: -; CDR3 DNA: TGTGCCAGCAGCTTGGGAGGTGGGACTTTTCGGTACTTC; CDR3 protein: CASSLGGGTFRYF
J gene: TRBJ1-1; V gene: TRBV6-5; D gene: -; clone size: -; CDR3 DNA: TGTGCCAGCACCTCAAGAGGGATCCTGAACACTGAAGCTTTCTTT; CDR3 protein: CASTSRGILNTEAFF
J gene: TRBJ2-7; V gene: TRBV18; D gene: TRBD2; clone size: few; CDR3 DNA: TGTGCCAGCTCACCCCCTGTAGCGGGGGGATTCTACGAGCAGTACTTC; CDR3 protein: CASSPPVAGGFYEQYF
J gene: TRBJ1-1; V gene: TRBV28; D gene: -; clone size: -; CDR3 DNA: TGTGCCAGCAGTGTACTTCTGGGGCGGACTGAAGCTTTCTTT; CDR3 protein: CASSVLLGRTEAFF
J gene: TRBJ1-3; V gene: TRBV28; D gene: TRBD1; clone size: -; CDR3 DNA: TGTGCCAGCAGTTCTCTGACAGGGGCGTGGAACACCATATATTTT; CDR3 protein: CASSSLTGAWNTIYF
J gene: TRBJ1-5; V gene: TRBV6-5; D gene: -; clone size: -; CDR3 DNA: TGTGCCAGCAGCAAGCAGGGATCTCAGCCCCAGCATTTT; CDR3 protein: CASSKQGSQPQHF
J gene: TRBJ2-7; V gene: TRBV11-2; D gene: -; clone size: -; CDR3 DNA: TGTGCCAGCAGCTTTTCGTCGGGACTTTCCTACGAGCAGTACTTC; CDR3 protein: CASSFSSGLSYEQYF
J gene: TRBJ1-2; V gene: TRBV9; D gene: -; clone size: -; CDR3 DNA: TGTGCCAGCAGCGTACCCCTCTCCGTAAAAAAGACAGAGGACTATGGCTACACCTTC; CDR3 protein: CASSVPLSVKKTEDYGYTF
J gene: TRBJ2-1; V gene: TRBV7-9; D gene: TRBD2; clone size: -; CDR3 DNA: TGTGCCAGCAGCTTAATTTTAGCGGGAGGTAGCTACAATGAGCAGTTCTTC; CDR3 protein: CASSLILAGGSYNEQFF
J gene: TRBJ1-4; V gene: TRBV28; D gene: -; clone size: -; CDR3 DNA: TGTGCCAGCAGTTTATCAGGACACTGGGAAAAACTGTTTTTT; CDR3 protein: CASSLSGHWEKLFF
J gene: TRBJ2-5; V gene: TRBV9; D gene: -; clone size: -; CDR3 DNA: TGTGCCAGCAGCGTAACGGGGGAGAGGGAGACCCAGTACTTC; CDR3 protein: CASSVTGERETQYF
J gene: TRBJ1-3; V gene: TRBV2; D gene: TRBD1; clone size: -; CDR3 DNA: TGTGCCAGCAGCGGACGGACAGGGGGAAACACCATATATTTT; CDR3 protein: CASSGRTGGNTIYF
J gene: TRBJ2-3; V gene: TRBV28; D gene: TRBD2; clone size: -; CDR3 DNA: TGTGCCAGCAGTTTTCTAGCGGGAGCCTCAGATACGCAGTATTTT; CDR3 protein: CASSFLAGASDTQYF
J gene: TRBJ2-4; V gene: TRBV27; D gene: TRBD2; clone size: -; CDR3 DNA: TGTGCCAGCAGGAAAGCGGGGCGGTATCTAGCCAAAAACATTCAGTACTTC; CDR3 protein: CASRKAGRYLAKNIQYF
J gene: TRBJ2-7; V gene: TRBV29-1; D gene: TRBD2; clone size: -; CDR3 DNA: TGCAGCGGGGGGGACTACGAATGGGAGCAGTACTTC; CDR3 protein: CSGGDYEWEQYF
J gene: TRBJ1-1; V gene: TRBV7-2; D gene: -; clone size: -; CDR3 DNA: TGTGCCAGCAGCGTAGATTACAGTGGGCTCGCTGAAGCTTTCTTT; CDR3 protein: CASSVDYSGLAEAFF
J gene: TRBJ2-1; V gene: TRBV4-1; D gene: -; clone size: -; CDR3 DNA: TGCGCCAGCAGCCAAGTCTTCTCGTCCAATGAGCAGTTCTTC; CDR3 protein: CASSQVFSSNEQFF
J gene: TRBJ2-1; V gene: TRBV6-5; D gene: -; clone size: -; CDR3 DNA: TGTGCCAGCAGTTATCGAGGCCAACGAGTTTTTGAGCAGTTCTTC; CDR3 protein: CASSYRGQRVFEQFF
J gene: TRBJ1-2; V gene: TRBV5-6; D gene: -; clone size: few; CDR3 DNA: TGTGCCAGCAGCTTGGGGCAGGGGAATTCCGGCTACACCTTC; CDR3 protein: CASSLGQGNSGYTF
J gene: TRBJ2-3; V gene: TRBV28; D gene: TRBD2; clone size: -; CDR3 DNA: TGTGCCAGCGCTGGGGGACTAGCGGGAGGGCTTAAGCAGTATTTT; CDR3 protein: CASAGGLAGGLKQYF
J gene: TRBJ1-5; V gene: TRBV15; D gene: -; clone size: few; CDR3 DNA: TGTGCCACCAGCAGAGATCCAGGCCAGCCCCAGCATTTT; CDR3 protein: CATSRDPGQPQHF
J gene: TRBJ1-1; V gene: TRBV18; D gene: TRBD1; clone size: -; CDR3 DNA: TGTGCCAGCTCACCGACGGACAGGGTGGGAACTGAAGCTTTCTTT; CDR3 protein: CASSPTDRVGTEAFF
J gene: TRBJ2-1; V gene: TRBV4-1; D gene: -; clone size: -; CDR3 DNA: TGCGCCAGCAGCCAAGGGATATCGGACAGTCCTATGGGTGAGCAGTTCTTC; CDR3 protein: CASSQGISDSPMGEQFF